The source of this TCR beta chain is a study of blood T cell repertoires in COVID-19. Study summary: The samples span acute and convalescent COVID-19 from the United States, Italy and Spain. In each case, the material was cDNA or gDNA derived from T cells, B-cell-depleted T cells, or PBMCs.

Data came from immunoSEQ multiplex PCR; TCRdb stores just in-frame clones and leaves some out. The table has 65,000 to 85,000 clones, roughly 89% seen once. The sample taken for sequencing was peripheral blood. This sequence originates from a human donor in a cohort sampled during active COVID-19.

The chain's CDR3 is CASSLSQAFGANVLTF. Here the CDR3 DNA reads TGTGCCAGCAGCTTATCTCAAGCCTTTGGGGCCAACGTCCTGACTTTC. V and J are TRBV7-3 and TRBJ2-6; D ambiguous. Trimming left V 2 bases short and J 3 bases short, with 11 bases between. This CDR3 has 16 amino acids. The germline V gene has CDR1 SGHTA and CDR2 FQGTGA.